These 2 T cell receptor beta chains originate from one sample sequenced in a study of T cell clones after liver transplantation. Repertoires were generated with immunoSEQ multiplex PCR, while TCRdb's copy carries only in-frame clones and drops some. There are around 76,000 clones in the sample; about 80% occur only once, and about 0.79% lies in the top ten. Here the sequenced sample was CD4+ T cells from blood, taken 12 months after liver transplant. These receptors were taken from a human patient who received a liver transplant. Some T cells may be supplied by the graft donor.

The chain couples TRBV6-5 to TRBJ2-2, with TRBD1 identical over 8 bases. V lost 5 bases, J lost 2 bases, and 4 bases stayed unmatched. CDR1 and CDR2 from the germline V gene are MNHEY and SVGAGI. The CDR3 is made up of 15 amino acids. In DNA form, the CDR3 reads TGTGCCAGCAGTGGCGACAGGGGAAACACCGGGGAGCTGTTTTTT. As protein: CASSGDRGNTGELFF.

V is TRBV2 and J is TRBJ1-1, with D tentatively TRBD1 (5 bases). In germline, CDR1 is SNHLY, CDR2 FYNNEI. Trimming took 4 bases from V and 2 from J, leaving 23 bases between them. This CDR3 comprises 18 residues. CDR3 DNA sequence: TGTGCCAGCAGTGGGAGGCGGGCAGGGAGGGGAAAAAACACTGAAGCTTTCTTT. Protein product: CASSGRRAGRGKNTEAFF.